These T cell receptor beta chains were read from a single sample in a study of blood T cell repertoires in COVID-19. Clones were read by immunoSEQ multiplex PCR, and TCRdb kept only the in-frame ones, dropping some. This sample carries 300,000 to 400,000 clones, about nine tenths of them seen once, and the ten largest clones take over 4%. The sample comprised PBMCs or T cells enriched from blood (not recorded which). Receptors originate from a man aged 55-75 years who had recovered from COVID-19. Both conserved end residues are part of each CDR3. The D gene is left open where the match is weak.

TRBV9,TRBD2,TRBJ2-3,CASSVSGGRAVADTQYF
TRBV5-1,TRBD2,TRBJ2-7,CASSYPLAGGLDEQYF
TRBV18,-,TRBJ1-1,CASSSRQKDTEAFF
TRBV6-5,TRBD1,TRBJ2-1,CASSYTSGTGVWVF
TRBV7-6,TRBD2,TRBJ2-1,CASSSSSGRGEQFF
TRBV6-4,-,TRBJ1-1,CASSPRENTEAFF
TRBV3-1/TRBV3-2,TRBD1,TRBJ1-2,CASRRDSNYGYTF
TRBV3-1/TRBV3-2,TRBD1,TRBJ1-4,CASSLNRQGGVGKLFF
TRBV28,TRBD1,TRBJ1-1,CASSSDWTGVTEAFF
TRBV6-2/TRBV6-3,TRBD2,TRBJ2-3,CASSYPSGTSGTFSSTDTQYF
TRBV7-3,TRBD2,TRBJ2-1,CASTLTPGLADNEQFF
TRBV4-1,-,TRBJ1-5,CASSQRGLNQPQHF
TRBV3-1/TRBV3-2,-,TRBJ2-7,CASSPRGHEQYF
TRBV9,-,TRBJ1-6,CASSEGTLSSYNSPLHF
TRBV7-2,-,TRBJ1-1,CASSLPERSTEAFF
TRBV5-8,-,TRBJ2-5,CASSYHSTETQYF
TRBV7-2,TRBD1,TRBJ1-1,CASSSWDRGRVNTEAFF
TRBV19,-,TRBJ2-1,CASSIVGSPYNEQFF
TRBV6-5,TRBD1,TRBJ1-1,CASSYPERGPGTEAFF
TRBV29-1,TRBD1,TRBJ2-1,CSVGTAIGNEQFF
TRBV5-1,-,TRBJ2-2,CASSLNLNTGELFF
TRBV5-1,TRBD2,TRBJ2-1,CASSIGTSGYNEQFF
TRBV3-1/TRBV3-2,TRBD2,TRBJ2-5,CASSPQPGLAGGPRETQYF
TRBV5-1,TRBD1,TRBJ2-7,CASSSTGQGTYEQYF
TRBV28,-,TRBJ2-2,CASISDYTGELFF
TRBV28,-,TRBJ2-7,CASSFYYEQYF
TRBV5-6,TRBD1,TRBJ1-4,CASSLAGTATNEKLFF